This T cell receptor beta chain was recorded in a study of blood T cells in healthy people across ages (dated by TCRdb to about 2015). For the study in its entirety: In model experiments, template switching captured roughly one uniquely barcoded TCR beta cDNA molecule for every two T cells. The study measured age-related changes in TCR beta repertoire diversity using deep sequencing normalized with unique cDNA molecular identifiers. The donors were divided into four age groups: young (average around 16 years), middle-aged (about 41), aged (about 56) and long-lived (82). For two donors (one aged 18 to 30 and one aged 80 or older), the study analyzed two additional independent replicas of 1 million unique cDNA reads from the same blood draw. The investigation overall reported the following: Estimates of total diversity from one million sequenced T cells were regarded as lower bounds and underestimates. The percentage of naive T cells measured by flow cytometry correlated strongly with observed TCR beta diversity. Observed TCR beta diversity per million T cells fell roughly linearly with age, and a significant reduction was already apparent by age around 40. Because the CMV infection status of the donors was unknown, age-related changes in expanded clonotypes may potentially have been confounded. Compared with the aged group, the long-lived group had more naive CD4+ T cells, fewer expanded clones and increased TCR diversity, suggesting age selection. Since profiling was done on bulk unsorted PBMCs, naive and antigen-experienced compartments could not be conclusively compared.

About this clonotype: The clone's antigen remains unknown. No quality values exist for individual bases; no much larger clone is one base distant.

For CDR1 and CDR2, the germline V gene lists MNHEY and SVGAGI. Clipping removes 7 bases from V and 3 bases from J, with 3 as the unmatched junction base count. Including cysteine and phenylalanine, the CDR3 has 13 amino acids. Kept here is only the CDR3 DNA, which spans 39 bases and is read in frame from base 1. The library was prepared using 5' RACE. The run used an Illumina HiSeq 2500. A second PCR of roughly 7 to 11 cycles was performed with a sample-barcoded 5' primer and a J-beta primer mix. A template-switch 5' adaptor carrying 12 random nucleotides introduced a unique molecular identifier onto each TCR beta cDNA molecule. At least 3 million CDR3-containing paired-end reads were obtained from each sample. The Mint cDNA synthesis kit, primed by a TRBC-specific oligonucleotide, was used to synthesize first-strand cDNA from all RNA. All cDNA was treated with uracil-DNA glycosylase and then went through a first 18-cycle PCR with the universal primers M1SS and BC2_uni_R. As for the original processing: Each sample was normalized by randomly selecting 1 million high-quality reads, each carrying a distinct molecular identifier. Reads with shared molecular identifiers were discarded instead of being binned into consensus sequences. MiTCR, set to a Q25 quality threshold and the strictest error-elimination algorithm, was used for CDR3 identification, clonotype clustering and error correction. A nonparametric unseen species model with Euler transformation was used to estimate lower-bound total TCR beta diversity. Using fastp at Q25 and MiXCR, TCRdb reprocessed the public reads and kept productive beta chains. Every distinct CDR3 protein forms one entry, paired with its most common genes and DNA. TCRdb's processing, not the authors' own work, is the source of the V and J calls. The sample table records hundreds of thousands of distinct CDR3 sequences; about 25% of these occur just once. The leading ten clones occupy more than 7.5% of the sample.

The donors were roughly 39 Caucasian individuals from Russia, aged roughly 6 to 100 years, who were systemically healthy. Around 9.9 milliliters of peripheral blood were collected from each donor into EDTA-treated Vacutainer tubes. PBMCs were isolated by Ficoll-Paque density-gradient centrifugation, with at least 6 million obtained per sample. Trizol reagent was used to extract total RNA from the PBMCs, yielding at least 6 micrograms per sample. For every donor, an aliquot of PBMCs went through flow cytometry to measure the percentages of naive CD45RAhigh/CD27high T cells. These same data were also listed under a study on T cells of mothers and their children. The second publication reports: Nine systemically healthy Caucasian individuals served as donors, namely three mothers together with their six children. cDNA synthesis used all of the extracted RNA, with roughly 1.6 ug of RNA in each 15 ul reaction. In the second PCR, the M1S primer introduced both the sample barcodes and 2-4 random nucleotides. Over 10 million TCR beta CDR3 reads came from each mother, compared with approximately 3.1 million reads from each child. TCR recombination output is similarly shaped by thymic selection in related and unrelated pairs, with a minor effect exerted by inherited differences. Normalized repertoire overlap was always found to be slightly, but never significantly, higher in related mother-child pairs than in unrelated mother-child pairs. No persistent microchimeric T cell clones were detected, at a sensitivity of approximately 100 clones per million clonotypes. Deep NGS was used in the study to compare the TCR beta repertoires of mothers and children and to look for features that separate related mother-child pairs from unrelated individuals. Mothers averaged roughly 40 +/- 4 years of age and children averaged around 10 +/- 4 years. After adapter ligation was performed with NEBNext reagents, the libraries were sequenced on an Illumina HiSeq 2000 with 100+100 nt paired-end reads. To prevent cross-contamination, the mother and child libraries were prepared one month apart and sequenced in separate runs. Between roughly 450,000 and 2,000,000 distinct TCR beta clonotypes were identified per donor. Naive TCR beta clonotypes were estimated from low-frequency clonotypes matched to each donor's FACS-determined naive share, without sorting.

Sample: blood. The chain is encoded by TRBV6-5 joined to TRBJ1-2; TRBD1 aligns with 9 central bases. The origin of this receptor is a boy aged 10-17 years in good health. The DNA reads TGTGCCAGCACCCGACAGGGGGACTATGGCTACACCTTC. The translation is CASTRQGDYGYTF.